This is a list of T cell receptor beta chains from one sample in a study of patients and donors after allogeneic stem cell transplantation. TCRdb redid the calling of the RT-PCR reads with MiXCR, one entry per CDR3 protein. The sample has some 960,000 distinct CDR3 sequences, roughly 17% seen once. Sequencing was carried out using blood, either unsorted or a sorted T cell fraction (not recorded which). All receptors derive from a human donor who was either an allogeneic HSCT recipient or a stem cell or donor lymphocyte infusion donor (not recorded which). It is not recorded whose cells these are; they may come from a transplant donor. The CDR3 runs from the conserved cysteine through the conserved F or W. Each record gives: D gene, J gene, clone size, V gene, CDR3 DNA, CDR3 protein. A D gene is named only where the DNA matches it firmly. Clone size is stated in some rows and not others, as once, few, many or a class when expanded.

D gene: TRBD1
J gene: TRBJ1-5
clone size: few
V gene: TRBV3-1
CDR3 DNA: TGTGCCAGCAGCCTTGGACAGGGGTCCTACCAGCCCCAGCATTTT
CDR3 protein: CASSLGQGSYQPQHF

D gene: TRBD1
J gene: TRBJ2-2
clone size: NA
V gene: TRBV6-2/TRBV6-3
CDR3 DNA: TGTGCCAGCAGTTATAGACAGGGTATCGGGGAGCTGTTTTTT
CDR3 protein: CASSYRQGIGELFF

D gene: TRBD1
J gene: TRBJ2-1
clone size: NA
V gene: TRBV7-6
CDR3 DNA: TGTGCCAGCAGCCCCCAGCGGAAGGGGGCCGAGAATGAGCAGTTCTTC
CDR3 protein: CASSPQRKGAENEQFF

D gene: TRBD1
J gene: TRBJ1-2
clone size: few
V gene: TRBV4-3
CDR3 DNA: TGCGCCAGCAGCCAAGCAGCAGGGGGTAACTATGGCTACACCTTC
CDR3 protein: CASSQAAGGNYGYTF

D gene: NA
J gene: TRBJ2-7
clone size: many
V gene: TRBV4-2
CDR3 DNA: TGTGCCAGCAGCCACTCCGGGCCTACCCTCTCCTACGAGCAGTACTTC
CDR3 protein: CASSHSGPTLSYEQYF

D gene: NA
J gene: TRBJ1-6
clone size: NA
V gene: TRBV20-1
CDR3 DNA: TGCAGTGCTAGGGGGGGTAATGATAATTCACCCCTCCACTTT
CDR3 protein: CSARGGNDNSPLHF

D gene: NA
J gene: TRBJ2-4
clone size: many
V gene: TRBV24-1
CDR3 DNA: TGTGCCACCAGTGATTTGAACGAGGGAGGAGACATTCAGTACTTC
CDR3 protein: CATSDLNEGGDIQYF

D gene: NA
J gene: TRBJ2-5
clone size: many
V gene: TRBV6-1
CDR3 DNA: TGTGCCAGCAGATTAACAGGGAAGGGAGAGACCCAGTACTTC
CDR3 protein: CASRLTGKGETQYF

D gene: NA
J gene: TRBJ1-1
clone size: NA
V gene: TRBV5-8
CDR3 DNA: TGTGCCAGCAGCTTTCGACAGCGTCTCGCTGAAGCTTTCTTT
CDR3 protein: CASSFRQRLAEAFF

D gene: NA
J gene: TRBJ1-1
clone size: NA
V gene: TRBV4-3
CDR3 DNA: TGCGCCAGCAGTCCCTCCCTTTACACTGAAGCTTTCTTT
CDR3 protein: CASSPSLYTEAFF

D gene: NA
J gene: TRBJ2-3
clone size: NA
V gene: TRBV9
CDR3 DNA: TGTGCCAGCACGACCGGGGACACAGATACGCAGTATTTT
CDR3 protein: CASTTGDTDTQYF

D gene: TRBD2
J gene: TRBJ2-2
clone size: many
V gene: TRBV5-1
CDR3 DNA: TGCGCCAGCACCCCCACGACTAGCGGGAGGATCACCGGGGAGCTGTTTTTT
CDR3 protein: CASTPTTSGRITGELFF

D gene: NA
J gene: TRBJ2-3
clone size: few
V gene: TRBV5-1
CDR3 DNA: TGCGCCAGCAGCTTGATGCCCGCCCTTAGCACAGATACGCAGTATTTT
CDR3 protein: CASSLMPALSTDTQYF

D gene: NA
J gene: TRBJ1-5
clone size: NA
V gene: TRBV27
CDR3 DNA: TGTGCCAGCAGTTCGACGGTAGGGAAACCCCAGCATTTT
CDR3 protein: CASSSTVGKPQHF

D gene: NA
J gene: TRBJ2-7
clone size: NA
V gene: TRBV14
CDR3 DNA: TGTGCCAGCAGCACTCGACTAGGGTCCTACGAGCAGTACTTC
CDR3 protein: CASSTRLGSYEQYF

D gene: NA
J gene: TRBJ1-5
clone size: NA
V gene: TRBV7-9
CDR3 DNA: TGTGCCAGCAGCCCGGGATCATCCAATCAGCCCCAGCATTTT
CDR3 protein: CASSPGSSNQPQHF

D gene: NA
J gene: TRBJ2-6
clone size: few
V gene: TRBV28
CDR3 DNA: TGTGCCAGCAGTTGGGGTCCGGGGACCTCTTTTCCGGCCAACGTCCTGACTTTC
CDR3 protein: CASSWGPGTSFPANVLTF

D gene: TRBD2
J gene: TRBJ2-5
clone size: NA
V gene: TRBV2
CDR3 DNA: TGTGCCAGCAGTGAAGTCCCAGGGAGGGGAGAGACCCAGTACTTC
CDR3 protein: CASSEVPGRGETQYF

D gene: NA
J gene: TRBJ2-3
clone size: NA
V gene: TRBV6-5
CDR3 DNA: TGTGCCAGCAGTTACGTTTATATTAATCCTGGGTCGGCGGATACGCAGTATTTT
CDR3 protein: CASSYVYINPGSADTQYF

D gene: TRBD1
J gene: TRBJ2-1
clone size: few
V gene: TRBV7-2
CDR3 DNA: TGTGCCAGCAGCTTAGTCAGGACAGGGTCGTGGTCTGGTGAGCAGTTCTTC
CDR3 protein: CASSLVRTGSWSGEQFF

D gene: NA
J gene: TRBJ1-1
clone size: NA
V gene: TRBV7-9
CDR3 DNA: TGTGCCAGCAGCTTATCGCGACAAATGAACACTGAAGCTTTCTTT
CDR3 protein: CASSLSRQMNTEAFF

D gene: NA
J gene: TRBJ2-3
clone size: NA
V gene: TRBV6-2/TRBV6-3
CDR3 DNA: TGTGCCATCCCGCTCCGTACCACAGATACGCAGTATTTT
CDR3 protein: CAIPLRTTDTQYF

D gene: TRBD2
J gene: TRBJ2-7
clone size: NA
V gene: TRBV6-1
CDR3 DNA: TGTGCCACAAGACGGACTAGCGGGAGAGATGAGCAGTACTTC
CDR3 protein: CATRRTSGRDEQYF

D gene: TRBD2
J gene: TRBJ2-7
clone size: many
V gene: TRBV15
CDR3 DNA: TGTGCCACCAGCCCTGGGACTAGCAGGTACGAGCAGTACTTC
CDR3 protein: CATSPGTSRYEQYF

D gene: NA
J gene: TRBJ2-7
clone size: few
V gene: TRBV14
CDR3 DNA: TGTGCCAGCAGCCAAGGGACGGGGTTCTGGAGCGACGAGCAGTACTTC
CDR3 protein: CASSQGTGFWSDEQYF

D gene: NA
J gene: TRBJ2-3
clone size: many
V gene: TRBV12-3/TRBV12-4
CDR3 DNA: TGTGCCAGCAGTGTCGGGACTTACGCCACAGATACGCAGTATTTT
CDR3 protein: CASSVGTYATDTQYF

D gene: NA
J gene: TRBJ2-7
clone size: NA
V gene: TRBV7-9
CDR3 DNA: TGTGCCAGCAGCTTCCAGGACACCACCTACGAGCAGTACTTC
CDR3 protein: CASSFQDTTYEQYF

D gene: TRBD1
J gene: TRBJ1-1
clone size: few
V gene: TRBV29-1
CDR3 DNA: TGCAGCGTTGAAGGGAGACAGGGAGGGACTGAAGCTTTCTTT
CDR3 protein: CSVEGRQGGTEAFF

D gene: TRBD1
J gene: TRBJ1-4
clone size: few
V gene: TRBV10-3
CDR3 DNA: TGTGCCATCAGTGGGACAGGGGGGACGGGACTGTTTTTT
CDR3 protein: CAISGTGGTGLFF

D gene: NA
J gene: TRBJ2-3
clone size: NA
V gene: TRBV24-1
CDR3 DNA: TGTGCCACCAACGGTCGGGACGGCACAGATACGCAGTATTTT
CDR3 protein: CATNGRDGTDTQYF